This T cell receptor (beta chain) was sequenced during a study of cytomegalovirus exposure and HLA in healthy donors. The primer mix had 60 Vbeta and 13 Jbeta primers. Method: immunoSEQ multiplex PCR; TCRdb's copy keeps in-frame clones and lacks some. The table includes around 180,000 clones, 84% detected once. Study-wide results and limits: Previously analyzed data showed that most TCR beta V segments were productive at a frequency of about 90% or about 30%. Researchers reported in a later analysis that a missense DCLRE1C variant was tied to TCR beta V- and J-gene trimming. Several of the most significant clusters appeared linked to common viral pathogens, based on a later analysis.

For this clone: No antigen is known for it.

Sequenced input: PBMCs. The sequence derives from a girl aged 2 to 9 in good health and CMV-seropositive.

The CDR3 DNA reads TGTGCCGGGCCAGGGGGGTCAGATGGCTACACCTTC. It is translated as CAGPGGSDGYTF. The chain has TRBV2 and TRBJ1-2, with 7 positions matching TRBD1. After removal of 11 bases from V and 6 bases from J, the junction contained 9 bases not matched to a gene. The germline V gene has CDR1 SNHLY and CDR2 FYNNEI. CDR3 length: 12 residues.